The 30 T cell receptor beta chains given below trace back to one sample, sequenced in a study of cytomegalovirus exposure and HLA in healthy donors. PCR employed 60 Vbeta and 13 Jbeta primers. Sequenced by immunoSEQ multiplex PCR; TCRdb stores in-frame clones only, minus some. This sample carries 150,000 or so clones, roughly 77% of them seen once, and the ten largest clones take around 4.6%. The sequenced sample consisted of PBMCs. These TCRs come from a man between 18 and 35 years old in good health and CMV-seropositive.

The rearrangement links TRBV5-1 to TRBJ1-1; 8 bases fit TRBD1. Germline V lookup: CDR1 SGHRS, CDR2 YFSETQ. This CDR3 is built from 14 residues. After removal of 6 bases from V and 2 bases from J, the junction contained 6 bases not matched to a gene. Written as DNA, the CDR3 is TGCGCCAGCAACTACGGACAGGGTAACACTGAAGCTTTCTTT. It translates to CASNYGQGNTEAFF.

This chain links TRBV7-9 with TRBJ1-4; TRBD1 aligns across 9 bases. Germline V CDR1 and CDR2: SEHNR, FQNEAQ (reference sequence). V lost 3 bases to trimming and J lost 5 bases; unmatched junction nucleotides: 4. The CDR3 is 15 amino acids. CDR3 residues: CASSFEGTGNEKLFF. The CDR3 region has the DNA TGTGCCAGCAGCTTTGAGGGGACAGGGAATGAAAAACTGTTTTTT. The whole variable domain, filled in from reference TRBV7-9 and TRBJ1-4, reads DTGVSQNPRHKITKRGQNVTFRCDPISEHNRLYWYRQTLGQGPEFLTYFQNEAQLEKSRLLSDRFSAERPKGSFSTLEIQRTEQGDSAMYLCASSFEGTGNEKLFFGSGTQLSVL.

This clone was counted a single time. The CDR3 DNA is TGTGCCAGCAGCTTAGCGGCAGGGAATAATCAGCCCCAGCATTTT. Translated, it gives CASSLAAGNNQPQHF. V and J are TRBV7-9 and TRBJ1-5, with D perhaps matching TRBD1 (5 bases). CDR3 length: 15 residues. CDR1 SEHNR and CDR2 FQNEAQ come from the germline V gene (reference sequence). With 0 bases removed from V and 4 bases from J, the gap between germline ends came to 10 bases.

V gene TRBV4-1 combines with J gene TRBJ2-3; D not resolved. The length of the CDR3 is 14 residues. Trimming pared 0 bases from V and 3 bases from J, leaving 7 bases between. Germline CDR1 reads MGHRA; CDR2 reads YSYEKL. CDR3 nucleotides: TGCGCCAGCAGCCAAGAAGGCGGAACAGATACGCAGTATTTT. Its translation: CASSQEGGTDTQYF.

V is TRBV28 and J is TRBJ2-7; TRBD1 matches at 7 bases. V was pared by 5 bases and J by 6 bases, with 10 bases of the junction left unmatched. Germline CDR1 is MDHEN and CDR2 is SYDVKM. The CDR3 runs to 14 residues. In DNA, the CDR3 is TGTGCCAGCAGTACCACCCTGGGGGACAGCGAGCAGTACGTC. This encodes CASSTTLGDSEQYV.

This clone was found once. The chain is built from TRBV6-1 and TRBJ2-7; 8 positions agree with TRBD1. This CDR3 has 15 residues. Germline V gives CDR1 MNHNS, CDR2 SASEGT. Trimming took 10 bases from V and 1 from J; bases not matched to a gene: 12. CDR3 sequence (DNA): TGTGCCACCTCGTTAACAGGGGGACCTTCCTACGAGCAGTACGTC. It codes for CATSLTGGPSYEQYV.

The chain combines TRBV10-3 with TRBJ2-2; 8 nucleotides agree with TRBD1. Germline-derived CDR1 and CDR2 are ENHRY and SYGVKD. This CDR3 spans 15 amino acids. V trimming: 6 bases; J trimming: 1 base; junction bases outside the gene matches: 4. The DNA of the CDR3 is TGTGCCATCAGCACAGGGGGGCAGAACACCGGGGAGCTGTTTTTT. As protein: CAISTGGQNTGELFF.

The chain recombines TRBV11-2 with TRBJ2-7; 9 bases are shared with TRBD2. CDR1 and CDR2 from the germline V gene are SGHAT and FQNNGV. Trimming cost V 6 bases and J 3 bases; bases outside gene matches: 6. This CDR3 spans 14 amino acids. As DNA, the CDR3 is TGTGCCAGCAGTCCTAGCGGGGCCGGCTACGAGCAGTACGTC. Protein: CASSPSGAGYEQYV.

The chain joins TRBV2 to TRBJ1-1, with no clear D. V was cut by 4 bases and J by 7 bases, with 10 bases left in between. The CDR3 spans 12 residues. Per the germline V gene, CDR1 is SNHLY and CDR2 is FYNNEI. The CDR3 here is CASSVKQVEAFF. CDR3 nucleotides: TGTGCCAGCAGTGTGAAGCAGGTTGAAGCTTTCTTT.

The chain is built from TRBV7-2 and TRBJ2-1, with 13 positions matching TRBD2. CDR3 length: 16 residues. The J segment lost 4 bases and the V segment lost 5 bases, leaving 5 bases of the junction unmatched. Germline V lookup: CDR1 SGHTA, CDR2 FQGNSA. The CDR3 nucleotides are TGTGCCAGCAGCGCCACTAGCGGGGGGGTTTACAATGAGCAGTTCTTC. Amino acid sequence: CASSATSGGVYNEQFF. Combining the CDR3 with reference TRBV7-2 and TRBJ2-1 gives the whole variable domain GAGVSQSPSNKVTEKGKDVELRCDPISGHTALYWYRQSLGQGLEFLIYFQGNSAPDKSGLPSDRFSAERTGGSVSTLTIQRTQQEDSAVYLCASSATSGGVYNEQFFGPGTRLTVL.

Note on this clone: This sample includes further DNA sequences coding for the same CDR3. This sequence joins TRBV2 and TRBJ1-2, with TRBD1 as a possible D gene (6 bases). The CDR3 is 13 amino acids. Per germline, CDR1 SNHLY and CDR2 FYNNEI. The V gene lost 6 bases and the J gene lost 4 bases, with 12 bases spanning the gap. The CDR3 region has the DNA TGTGCCAGCAGCCTACAGGGCGGCTATGGCTACACCTTC. Translating it yields CASSLQGGYGYTF.

This sequence joins TRBV6-5 and TRBJ2-1; unclear D gene. This CDR3 is 13 amino acids long. Between the trimmed V and J ends, which lost 4 bases and 0 bases, there was a span of 4 bases. Germline values: CDR1 MNHEY, CDR2 SVGAGI. The CDR3 DNA reads TGTGCCAGCAGTTCCGGCTCCTACAATGAGCAGTTCTTC. Translated, it gives CASSSGSYNEQFF.

This clone was counted between two and nine times. The chain has TRBV29-1 and TRBJ1-1; 10 bases fit TRBD1. Germline CDR1 reads SQVTM; CDR2 reads ANQGSEA. CDR3 length equals 13 residues. J lost 5 bases, V lost 5 bases, and 5 bases had no gene match. The CDR3 nucleotides read TGCAGCGTTTCGACAGGGGGCTGGACTGAAGCTTTCTTT. It is translated as CSVSTGGWTEAFF.

CDR3 nucleotide sequence: TGTGCCAGCAGCAGTTCTAGCGGGAGATCAACTGGGGAGCAGTTCTTC. Its translation is CASSSSSGRSTGEQFF. The V call is TRBV2, the J call TRBJ2-1; 10 bases are shared with TRBD2. J gave up 10 bases and V 6 bases, and 15 bases lay outside the gene matches. Germline CDR1 reads SNHLY; CDR2 reads FYNNEI. The length of the CDR3 is 16 residues.

The chain has TRBV7-9 and TRBJ2-3, with 7 positions matching TRBD2. Germline V gene lookup returns CDR1 SEHNR and CDR2 FQNEAQ (reference sequence). The V gene end was trimmed by 5 bases and the J gene end by 2 bases; junction bases not matched to a gene: 10. The CDR3 spans 16 residues. Here the CDR3 DNA reads TGTGCCAGCAGCAATGGGGCGGCGGGAGTCACAGATACGCAGTATTTT. Its protein product is CASSNGAAGVTDTQYF.

V gene TRBV6-5 combines with J gene TRBJ2-1, with TRBD2 matching 11 bases. The CDR3 has 15 amino acids. The J segment lost 9 bases and the V segment lost 4 bases, leaving 8 bases of the junction unmatched. Looked up from germline, CDR1 is MNHEY and CDR2 is SVGAGI. CDR3 sequence (DNA): TGTGCCAGCAGTTCGGGACTAGCGGCCGCCGGTGAGCAGTTCTTC. The encoded protein is CASSSGLAAAGEQFF.

The chain recombines TRBV30 with TRBJ2-7, with a weak D call TRBD1 (5 bases). Germline V lookup: CDR1 GTSNPN, CDR2 SVGIG (reference sequence). The CDR3 is made up of 12 amino acids. V lost 5 bases, J lost 4 bases, and 12 bases lay in between. CDR3 loop: CAWGPTGYEQYV. The CDR3 DNA is TGTGCCTGGGGCCCTACAGGTTACGAGCAGTACGTC.

The chain is built from TRBV4-1 and TRBJ1-1; D possibly corresponds to TRBD1 (6 bases). The germline gives CDR1 MGHRA, CDR2 YSYEKL. Trimming pared 3 bases from V and 3 bases from J, leaving 8 bases between. This CDR3 is built from 13 residues. CDR3 DNA sequence: TGCGCCAGCAGCCAGGCAGGGGACACTGAAGCTTTCTTT. Translated: CASSQAGDTEAFF.

This chain uses TRBV6-1 with TRBJ2-2; 9 positions agree with TRBD2. The CDR3 has 14 residues. Germline CDR1 is MNHNS and CDR2 is SASEGT. J gave up 7 bases and V 5 bases, and 5 bases lay outside the gene matches. The CDR3 sequence: CASSRRGGDGELFF. CDR3 in DNA: TGTGCCAGCAGTAGGCGGGGGGGGGACGGGGAGCTGTTTTTT.

V gene TRBV7-9 combines with J gene TRBJ1-2; maybe TRBD1 (5 bases). V was clipped by 4 bases and J by 8 bases, with 17 bases between them. The CDR3 has 14 amino acids. Germline V gene sequence: CDR1 SEHNR, CDR2 FQNEAQ (reference sequence). CDR3 residues: CASSSFPSGGGYTF. CDR3 DNA: TGTGCCAGCAGCTCCTTCCCGTCGGGGGGGGGCTACACCTTC.

The chain combines TRBV11-2 with TRBJ1-5; 8 bases are a match to TRBD1. Looked up from germline, CDR1 is SGHAT and CDR2 is FQNNGV. There are 13 residues in the CDR3. J lost 6 bases, V lost 5 bases, and 3 bases had no gene match. CDR3: CASSLTGGQPQHF. The DNA of the CDR3 is TGTGCCAGCAGCCTAACAGGGGGTCAGCCCCAGCATTTT.

J is TRBJ1-3 and V is TRBV18; a possible D gene is TRBD1 (6 bases). V gave up 1 base and J gave up 2 bases, with 9 bases separating them. The CDR3 totals 15 residues. Germline lookup yields CDR1 KGHSH and CDR2 LQKENI. Here the CDR3 DNA reads TGTGCCAGCTCACCACTGGGGGCTCCTGGAAACACCATATATTTT. Amino acid sequence: CASSPLGAPGNTIYF.

The chain combines TRBV11-2 with TRBJ1-1, with 7 bases matching TRBD1. The CDR3 runs 18 residues. The junction had 11 bases not matched to a gene; V was cut back by 0 bases and J by 1 base. Germline V gene sequence: CDR1 SGHAT, CDR2 FQNNGV. The CDR3 spells CASSLDFWDSLRNTEAFF. The CDR3 nucleotides read TGTGCCAGCAGCTTAGATTTTTGGGACAGTCTCCGGAACACTGAAGCTTTCTTT.

The chain recombines TRBV6-6 with TRBJ1-2; 11 bases agree with TRBD1. Per the germline V gene, CDR1 is MNHNY and CDR2 is SVGAGI (reference sequence). CDR3 length equals 14 residues. V lost 10 bases and J lost 3; bases outside the gene matches: 7. CDR3 region: CAILRTGGDYGYTF. CDR3 bases: TGTGCCATCCTTAGGACAGGGGGCGACTATGGCTACACCTTC.

V usage is TRBV11-3 and J usage is TRBJ1-1; 8 nucleotides align to TRBD1. J lost 2 bases, V lost 1 base, and 6 bases had no gene match. Germline V gene sequence: CDR1 SGHNT, CDR2 YENEEA. The CDR3 length is 16 residues. The CDR3 spells CASSLGQGARNTEAFF. DNA of the CDR3: TGTGCCAGCAGCTTAGGTCAGGGGGCGAGAAACACTGAAGCTTTCTTT.

The chain couples TRBV10-3 to TRBJ1-1; 11 bases match TRBD1. The CDR3 totals 16 residues. V gave up 7 bases and J gave up 1 base; unmatched junction bases: 8. Germline CDR1 is ENHRY and CDR2 is SYGVKD. CDR3 loop: CAIIPGTGGPNTEAFF. Here the CDR3 DNA reads TGTGCCATCATCCCCGGGACAGGGGGGCCGAACACTGAAGCTTTCTTT.

The rearrangement links TRBV6-1 to TRBJ2-2; D is possibly TRBD2 (5 bases). The CDR3 is 14 amino acids. CDR1 and CDR2 (germline): MNHNS, SASEGT. The CDR3, as DNA: TGTGCGAGTACGGGGTCCCCGAACACCGGGGAGCTGTTTTTT. Its translation: CASTGSPNTGELFF.

This chain connects TRBV6-1 to TRBJ1-1; D unclear. Trimming left V 3 bases short and J 9 bases short, with 14 bases between. Germline V gene data show CDR1 as MNHNS and CDR2 as SASEGT. The CDR3 contains 13 residues. In DNA form, the CDR3 reads TGTGCCAGCAGTGACCCCCCGCAGGAAAAAGCTTTCTTT. Protein sequence: CASSDPPQEKAFF.

The table lists this clone with a few counts. The chain couples TRBV9 to TRBJ1-6; TRBD1 aligns across 7 bases. V shed 3 bases, J shed 9 bases, and the junction held 9 bases outside the gene matches. The CDR3 spans 15 residues. Germline V gene lookup returns CDR1 SGDLS and CDR2 YYNGEE. The CDR3 sequence is CASSAGGQSLSPLHF. DNA for the CDR3: TGTGCCAGCAGCGCCGGGGGACAGAGCCTTTCACCCCTCCACTTT.

This clone occurred once. The gene calls are TRBV7-9 and TRBJ2-3, with 8 bases fitting TRBD1. Germline V gives CDR1 SEHNR, CDR2 FQNEAQ (reference sequence). V lost 5 bases, J lost 4 bases, and 2 bases stayed unmatched. The CDR3 consists of 13 residues. The CDR3 region is CASSHRGADTQYF. The DNA for the CDR3 is TGTGCCAGCAGCCACAGGGGGGCAGATACGCAGTATTTT.